This TCR beta chain emerged from a study of long-term antiretroviral therapy in people with HIV. The libraries were made with immunoSEQ v3.0 at survey level. The table came from immunoSEQ multiplex PCR; TCRdb's copy has only in-frame clones and leaves some out. The table lists about 27,000 clones, more than 75% of them singletons, with more than 4% in the top ten. The samples comprised roughly 0.9-11 million cryopreserved PBMC ahead of DNA extraction. In germline, CDR1 is SGHRS, CDR2 YFSETQ. Trimming stripped 2 bases from V and 5 bases from J, with 8 bases between. CDR3 length: 12 residues. Of note for this clone: Antigen unknown.

Study-level findings and limits: All time points showed a repertoire dominated by clones expanded before ART.

The sequence was collected from a middle-aged woman with HIV. Sample: unsorted PBMCs, taken 0.5 years after starting antiretroviral therapy. The V and J genes are TRBV5-1 and TRBJ2-7; no clear D gene. DNA for the CDR3: TGCGCCAGCAGCTTTATGACGGACGAGCAGTACTTC. This sequence encodes CASSFMTDEQYF.